Given below is one TCR beta chain in context. Its target is unknown. TCRdb analysed the reads with MiXCR anew, one entry per CDR3 protein. Of hundreds of thousands of distinct CDR3 sequences in the sample, approximately 33% are singletons; the top ten hold about an eighth. Germline V lookup: CDR1 SGHTA, CDR2 FQGNSA. V lost 3 bases and J lost 4; bases outside the gene matches: 9. The CDR3 contains 17 residues. This sample was taken from a study of T cell repertoires in cytomegalovirus infection. Study context: Public TCR beta signatures provided an indication of both CMV infection and a matching HLA type.

Overall study results and limits: HLA-C-restricted CMV clonotypes gave the most frequent clonotype in two of eight donors.

The TCR comes from a human donor in good health (CMV status not recorded). Some clones in this sample may be carry-over from other donors' samples. The source material was cultured CD8+ T cells from PBMCs, sampled from culture after CMV antigen stimulation. This chain connects TRBV7-2 to TRBJ2-3, with 11 bases fitting TRBD1. CDR3 loop: CASSFPPWTGGADTQYF. As DNA, the CDR3 is TGTGCCAGCAGCTTTCCCCCCTGGACAGGGGGCGCAGATACGCAGTATTTT.